The next 3 T cell receptor beta chains were all read from a single sample in a study of blood T cell repertoires in COVID-19. Data came from immunoSEQ multiplex PCR; TCRdb stores just in-frame clones and leaves some out. The sample lists about 120,000 clones, about 90% occurring once. The material sequenced was peripheral blood. The receptors stem from a woman aged 65 to 85 with acute or convalescent COVID-19.

CDR3 sequence (DNA): TGTGCCAGCAGCCGTGGCCACAGGGACGAGCAGTACTTC. Protein product: CASSRGHRDEQYF. The rearrangement uses TRBV3-1 (or the pseudogene TRBV3-2) and TRBJ2-7, with D possibly matching TRBD1 (6 bases). V was cut by 4 bases and J by 5 bases, with 12 bases left in between. The germline V gene has CDR1 LGHDT and CDR2 YNNKEL (reference sequence). This CDR3 has 13 amino acids.

The rearrangement joins TRBV24-1 to TRBJ1-5; D perhaps matches TRBD1 (6 bases). The V gene's germline CDR1 is KGHDR and CDR2 SFDVKD. Trimming took 3 bases from V and 4 from J, leaving 15 bases between them. This CDR3 is 16 amino acids long. The CDR3: CATSDPSGGTNQPQHF. The DNA for the CDR3 is TGTGCCACCAGTGATCCTTCGGGAGGGACAAATCAGCCCCAGCATTTT.

The chain recombines TRBV28 with TRBJ1-5, with D possibly TRBD1 on 6 matching bases. CDR1 and CDR2 from the germline V gene are MDHEN and SYDVKM. The CDR3 runs 17 residues. V shed 3 bases and J shed 4 bases, with 19 bases lying between them. The DNA for the CDR3 is TGTGCCAGCAGTTTCCCTATAGACGGACAGCTGAATCAGCCCCAGCATTTT. It translates to CASSFPIDGQLNQPQHF.